One and the same sample provided the 3 T cell receptor beta chains below, sequenced in a study of vaccination and CD4 T cells after COVID-19. An Oncomine TCR Beta short-read assay was used to sequence the DNA from cultured CD4+ T cells. Via MiXCR, TCRdb re-called the PCR reads, giving one row per CDR3 protein. The sample includes almost 20,000 distinct CDR3 sequences, roughly two fifths of them seen just once. Antigens of these TCRs are unknown. Treatment: roughly 10-day PBMC culture with coronavirus spike peptide pools or control peptides (ViraFEST assay). The sequenced sample was CD4+ T cells from blood, cultured in vitro, obtained before SARS-CoV-2 vaccination. All receptors derive from a human donor who received a COVID-19 vaccine.

This chain joins TRBV7-9 and TRBJ2-7, with TRBD1 matching 7 bases. The germline V gene has CDR1 SEHNR and CDR2 FQNEAQ (reference sequence). The CDR3 totals 13 residues. Trimming removed 8 bases from V and 2 bases from J; junction bases left unmatched: 6. The CDR3 DNA reads TGTGCCAGCGCGCGACAGGGTACCTACGAGCAGTACTTC. Translation: CASARQGTYEQYF.

This clonotype has only a few counts. This rearrangement joins TRBV20-1 to TRBJ2-3; D unclear. Germline CDR1 and CDR2: DFQATT and SNEGSKA (reference sequence). The CDR3 length is 12 residues. V gave up 1 base and J gave up 11 bases, with 13 bases separating them. As DNA, the CDR3 is TGCAGTGCTAGAGGAGTGTCAGACGGGCAGTATTTT. Translation gives CSARGVSDGQYF.

The chain links TRBV5-5 to TRBJ1-2; D gene ambiguous. V was clipped by 1 base and J by 7 bases, with 17 bases between them. Germline lookup yields CDR1 SGHKS and CDR2 YYEKEE (reference sequence). CDR3 length: 15 amino acids. CDR3 sequence (DNA): TGTGCCAGCAGCTTGCGGCCTTTGGTGATCAGTGGCTACACCTTC. It yields the protein CASSLRPLVISGYTF.